The present entry profiles one TCR beta chain with its context. Its antigen remains unknown. Following a re-call of the 5' RACE reads, TCRdb has one entry per CDR3 protein and lacks DNA. The sample is made up of tens of thousands of distinct CDR3 sequences, and the top ten hold roughly 58% of it. The data stem from a study of T cells expressing NK-cell markers. About the research overall: There were seven HCMV-seropositive donors and one seronegative donor among the eight sequenced. Study-wide results and caveats: Five to seven of the donors carried dominant NKG2C+ clonotypes that took up about 1.0-7.0% of their CD8+ T cells. The leading position in the CD3+CD56-NKG2C+ fraction of a few donors also went to these clonotypes. It was still unclear whether expanded NKG2C+ T cell clones were HCMV specific.

Germline CDR1 is MNHEY and CDR2 is SVGAGI. This CDR3 has 16 amino acids. The specimen was blood T cells: a sorted CD56 or NKG2C T cell subset, CD4+ or CD8+ T cells, or bulk PBMC T cells (not recorded which). The chain joins TRBV6-5 to TRBJ1-1. The clonotype comes from a man aged 18 to 70 in good health. The CDR3 loop is CASSYALGELNTEAFF.